Presented here are 20 T cell receptor beta chains from one specimen sequenced in a study of T cells in Graves' hyperthyroidism and ophthalmopathy (dated by TCRdb to the late 2010s). Libraries were prepared through multiplex PCR. The data were produced on an Illumina HiSeq 2000. The TCR beta CDR3 regions were amplified from RNA transcripts. The first round of RT-PCR for the TCR CDR3 was performed with the HTBI primer set and the Qiagen OneStep RT-PCR kit. Using fastp at Q25 and MiXCR, TCRdb reprocessed the public reads and kept productive beta chains. Entries that share a CDR3 protein sequence are merged under the most common genes and DNA. Recorded for this sample are about 640,000 distinct CDR3 sequences; less than 25% of them occurred a single time. The ten most abundant clones make up around a third of the sample. The source material was blood. Every receptor here comes from a man aged 25-40 years with Graves' ophthalmopathy.

This clonotype was picked up many times. This chain uses TRBV28 with TRBJ2-7, with D unresolved. CDR3 length: 13 amino acids. The germline V and J ends were trimmed by 2 bases and 1 base, with 6 bases remaining between them. Germline CDR1 is MDHEN and CDR2 is SYDVKM. The CDR3 DNA is TGTGCCAGCAGTTTAGACGAATCCTACGAGCAGTACTTC. It is translated as CASSLDESYEQYF.

The rearrangement uses TRBV2 and TRBJ2-2; 11 nucleotides agree with TRBD1. The trim removed 7 bases at V and 5 bases at J, leaving 3 bases unmatched. Per the germline V gene, CDR1 is SNHLY and CDR2 is FYNNEI. CDR3 length: 14 amino acids. In DNA, the CDR3 is TGTGCCAGCACGGACAGGGGGCGAACCGGGGAGCTGTTTTTT. Protein sequence: CASTDRGRTGELFF.

In its sample, this clonotype was seen a few times. This chain joins TRBV24-1 and TRBJ2-3; D call uncertain. CDR1 is KGHDR, CDR2 SFDVKD, per germline. This CDR3 comprises 14 residues. The V and J ends lost 5 bases and 2 bases respectively, with 10 bases between them. The CDR3 DNA reads TGTGCCACCAGTGGCGACCGAACCACAGATACGCAGTATTTT. Translation: CATSGDRTTDTQYF.

A single count supports this clonotype. This chain joins TRBV4-3 and TRBJ1-1; D gene uncertain. This CDR3 spans 18 amino acids. CDR1 is LGHNA and CDR2 is YSLEER in the germline V gene. Trimming stripped 0 bases from V and 3 bases from J, with 20 bases between. Here the CDR3 reads CASSQDLIGADSDTEAFF. The CDR3 region has the DNA TGCGCCAGCAGCCAAGATCTTATAGGTGCAGATTCTGACACTGAAGCTTTCTTT.

This clonotype was counted at least ten times. The V and J genes are TRBV3-1 and TRBJ1-1; the match to TRBD1 covers 7 bases. Germline V lookup: CDR1 LGHDT, CDR2 YNNKEL (reference sequence). V lost 3 bases, J lost 4 bases, and 2 bases stayed unmatched. The length of the CDR3 is 13 residues. Written as DNA, the CDR3 is TGTGCCAGCAGCCAGACAGGGCGCACTGAAGCTTTCTTT. Protein sequence: CASSQTGRTEAFF.

This clonotype was found many times. The rearrangement uses TRBV11-1 and TRBJ2-7, with D perhaps matching TRBD1 (5 bases). Germline assignment: CDR1 SGHAT and CDR2 FQDESV (reference sequence). Trimming removed 7 bases from V and 2 bases from J, with 18 bases in between. This CDR3 has 15 amino acids. The CDR3 nucleotides are TGTGCCAGCACCCACGCGGTTGGCAGGGCCTACGAGCAGTACTTC. It specifies CASTHAVGRAYEQYF.

There are many counts of this clonotype. This sequence joins TRBV7-2 and TRBJ2-5; D remains ambiguous. In germline, CDR1 is SGHTA, CDR2 FQGNSA. The CDR3 has 13 amino acids. Between the trimmed V and J ends, which lost 3 bases and 5 bases, there was a span of 10 bases. CDR3 sequence (DNA): TGTGCCAGCAGCTTGAGTGGTTGGGAGACCCAGTACTTC. It yields the protein CASSLSGWETQYF.

As for this clonotype: Relative to the germline gene, one junction end is altered; a read error may explain this. This chain uses TRBV7-7 with TRBJ2-5; the D call may be TRBD1 or TRBD2 (5 bases each). Germline V gene data show CDR1 as SSHAT and CDR2 as FNYEAQ (reference sequence). This CDR3 is 18 amino acids long. The chain's CDR3 is CASSLGAPGETGWGTQYF. The CDR3 DNA sequence: TGTGCTAGCAGCTTAGGGGCACCCGGGGAGACCGGGTGGGGGACCCAGTACTTC.

The V and J genes are TRBV28 and TRBJ2-3; 9 bases line up with TRBD2. CDR1 and CDR2 from the germline V gene are MDHEN and SYDVKM. The CDR3 has 17 amino acids. The CDR3 region is CGSRQVGASGVTDTQYF. The CDR3 DNA reads TGTGGATCGAGACAGGTCGGGGCTAGCGGGGTCACAGATACGCAGTATTTT.

The chain employs TRBV10-3 and TRBJ2-1; 10 nucleotides line up with TRBD2. The CDR3 runs 16 residues. Germline lookup yields CDR1 ENHRY and CDR2 SYGVKD. V lost 3 bases, J lost 5 bases, and 7 bases stayed unmatched. CDR3 in amino acids: CAISELAGRGHNEQFF. CDR3 coding DNA: TGTGCCATCAGTGAACTAGCGGGGAGGGGCCACAATGAGCAGTTCTTC.

There are a few counts of this clonotype. V and J are TRBV28 and TRBJ1-4, with 11 nucleotides matching TRBD1. This CDR3 comprises 15 residues. The junction had 6 bases not matched to a gene; V was cut back by 4 bases and J by 8 bases. Per the germline V gene, CDR1 is MDHEN and CDR2 is SYDVKM. CDR3 loop: CASSSSGTGGEKLFF. The CDR3 region has the DNA TGTGCCAGCAGTTCGTCCGGGACAGGGGGGGAAAAACTGTTTTTT.

Ten or more counts support this clonotype. CDR3 loop: CASSETRDDEQFF. The CDR3 region has the DNA TGTGCCAGCAGCGAAACTAGAGACGATGAGCAGTTCTTC. The V call is TRBV7-2, the J call TRBJ2-1, with D possibly TRBD2 on 5 matching bases. The CDR3 is made up of 13 amino acids. Between the trimmed V and J ends, which lost 5 bases and 8 bases, there was a span of 13 bases. Germline CDR1 reads SGHTA; CDR2 reads FQGNSA.

In its sample, this clonotype was seen a few times. CDR3 sequence: CASSQLPRTAPSTDTQYF. The CDR3 DNA is TGCGCCAGCAGCCAACTACCTAGGACCGCTCCTAGCACAGATACGCAGTATTTT. The genes are TRBV4-1 and TRBJ2-3, with no clear D. The V end was cut by 2 bases, the J end by 0 bases, with 18 bases between. Germline CDR1 is MGHRA and CDR2 is YSYEKL. The CDR3 has 18 amino acids.

The chain is built from TRBV13 and TRBJ1-5; TRBD1 matches at 9 bases. V was clipped by 0 bases and J by 6 bases; unmatched bases: 0. CDR3 length equals 14 residues. CDR1 is PRHDT, CDR2 FYEKMQ, per germline (reference sequence). CDR3: CASSLGDRGQPQHF. Here the CDR3 DNA reads TGTGCCAGCAGCTTAGGGGACAGGGGTCAGCCCCAGCATTTT.

The chain employs TRBV19 and TRBJ2-2; D ambiguous. Germline lookup yields CDR1 LNHDA and CDR2 SQIVND (reference sequence). The V end was cut by 5 bases, the J end by 4 bases, with 14 bases between. The CDR3 length is 15 residues. CDR3 coding DNA: TGTGCCAGTAGTGTGACCTTCCGAAGCACCGGGGAGCTGTTTTTT. Its translation: CASSVTFRSTGELFF.

This chain connects TRBV5-6 to TRBJ1-1; D possibly corresponds to TRBD1 (5 bases). V lost 3 bases and J lost 3, with 6 bases in between. The germline V gene encodes CDR1 SGHDT and CDR2 YYEEEE. The CDR3 length is 12 residues. CDR3 nucleotides: TGTGCCAGCAGCTGGGGCTACACTGAAGCTTTCTTT. It yields the protein CASSWGYTEAFF. The whole variable domain, filled in from reference TRBV5-6 and TRBJ1-1, reads DAGVTQSPTHLIKTRGQQVTLRCSPKSGHDTVSWYQQALGQGPQFIFQYYEEEERQRGNFPDRFSGHQFPNYSSELNVNALLLGDSALYLCASSWGYTEAFFGQGTRLTVV.

The chain is built from TRBV7-9 and TRBJ1-2; D possibly corresponds to TRBD1 (5 bases). CDR1 and CDR2 (germline): SEHNR, FQNEAQ (reference sequence). Trimming took off 5 bases at V and 5 bases at J, with 18 bases between the two ends. CDR3 length: 15 residues. The CDR3: CASSPTGTAIYGYTF. CDR3 coding DNA: TGTGCCAGCAGCCCCACCGGGACGGCAATATATGGCTACACCTTC.

This clonotype was seen many times. The chain is built from TRBV11-1 and TRBJ1-1, with TRBD1 matching 7 bases. The germline CDR1 and CDR2 sequences are SGHAT and FQDESV (reference sequence). J was trimmed by 0 bases and V by 5 bases; bases with no gene match: 9. The length of the CDR3 is 16 residues. The DNA of the CDR3 is TGTGCCAGCAGCCAAAGGACAGGTATGGTGAACACTGAAGCTTTCTTT. Protein: CASSQRTGMVNTEAFF. Drawing the rest from reference TRBV11-1 and TRBJ1-1, the complete variable domain is EAEVAQSPRYKITEKSQAVAFWCDPISGHATLYWYRQILGQGPELLVQFQDESVVDDSQLPKDRFSAERLKGVDSTLKIQPAELGDSAMYLCASSQRTGMVNTEAFFGQGTRLTVV.

This clonotype was picked up a small number of times. A junction end diverges from the germline sequence, so it may reflect a read error. CDR3 residues: CASGKTSGSYGQYF. As DNA, the CDR3 is TGTGCCAGCGGGAAGACTAGCGGCTCCTACGGGCAGTACTTC. J is TRBJ2-7 and V is TRBV12-3 or TRBV12-4, with 9 bases identical to TRBD2. The CDR3 consists of 14 residues.

This clonotype came up many times. The chain joins TRBV20-1 to TRBJ1-5; 7 bases are a match to TRBD1. The CDR3 totals 14 residues. V was clipped by 5 bases and J by 1 base; unmatched bases: 5. Germline V lookup: CDR1 DFQATT, CDR2 SNEGSKA (reference sequence). CDR3 amino acids: CSAAGQLSNQPQHF. DNA of the CDR3: TGCAGTGCTGCGGGACAGCTCAGCAATCAGCCCCAGCATTTT.